This T cell receptor (beta chain) was sequenced during a study of early stage breast cancer tumors. Study-level information: Most invasive tumors, twelve of 16, were ER+/PR+/HER2-.

V lost 5 bases and J 4 bases, leaving 9 bases between the germline ends. The CDR3 covers 12 residues. Germline lookup yields CDR1 SGHTS and CDR2 YDEGEE. Sequencing used immunoSEQ multiplex PCR; TCRdb keeps in-frame clones, though not all of them. The sample includes some 47,000 clones, approximately 80% of them seen just once. Sequencing input: blood. The chain recombines TRBV5-8 with TRBJ1-1; TRBD1 might be the D (5 bases). The receptor's source is a person aged 45-60 years with breast cancer. The CDR3 DNA reads as TGTGCCAGCAGGTGGGGGGGCACTGAAGCTTTCTTT. Its translation: CASRWGGTEAFF. The variable domain in full, completed from reference TRBV5-8 and TRBJ1-1, reads EAGVTQSPTHLIKTRGQQATLRCSPISGHTSVYWYQQALGLGLQFLLWYDEGEERNRGNFPPRFSGRQFPNYSSELNVNALELEDSALYLCASRWGGTEAFFGQGTRLTVV.